Here is one TCR beta chain with its context. There are 15 residues in the CDR3. Germline lookup yields CDR1 SEHNR and CDR2 FQNEAQ (reference sequence). V was clipped by 6 bases and J by 6 bases; unmatched bases: 10. Sequenced by immunoSEQ multiplex PCR; TCRdb stores in-frame clones only, minus some. This sample has roughly 200,000 clones, with 81% found just once. These data are taken from a study of cytomegalovirus exposure and HLA in healthy donors. The chain couples TRBV7-9 to TRBJ1-2; TRBD1 aligns across 10 bases. The source is a woman aged 30 to 39 in good health and CMV-seronegative. The sample consisted of PBMCs. DNA of the CDR3: TGTGCCAGCAGGTGGTCGGGACAGGGGAGTCATGGCTACACCTTC. Protein product: CASRWSGQGSHGYTF.